These 17 T cell receptor beta chains share one sample of origin, sequenced in a study of regulatory T cells in long-lasting Graves disease. The time point denotes: newly diagnosed GD, antithyroid drugs for less than 3 months. RNA from PBMCs was the source of the TCR library. Arm-PCR of CDR3 regions and iRepertoire HTBI primers were the basis on which TCR beta libraries were built. TCRdb reprocessed the multiplex PCR reads with MiXCR, giving one entry per CDR3 protein. The profile shows about 440,000 distinct CDR3 sequences, 14% to 15% of them singletons. A further study also used this sample, focusing on T cells in Graves' hyperthyroidism and ophthalmopathy.

Sequences were derived from peripheral blood mononuclear cells (PBMCs), sampled at new diagnosis, from a patient treated with antithyroid drugs. The receptor set was obtained from a woman in her 30s with Graves disease.

As to this clonotype: A much larger clonotype is one base distant, so this may be a read error. The rearrangement joins TRBV29-1 to TRBJ1-1; tentatively, D is TRBD1 (5 bases). The CDR3 runs to 13 residues. CDR1 is SQVTM, CDR2 ANQGSEA, per germline. In DNA form, the CDR3 reads TGCAGCGTTGCAGGGCATCCGAACACTGAAGCTTCCTTT. It encodes CSVAGHPNTEASF.

V and J are TRBV11-3 and TRBJ2-5; D is possibly TRBD1 (6 bases). This CDR3 is 14 amino acids long. V dropped 8 bases and J dropped 1 base, with 14 bases sitting between them. Germline V gene data show CDR1 as SGHNT and CDR2 as YENEEA. CDR3 nucleotides: TGTGCCAGCGGCCCCGGGACACCCCAAGAGACCCAGTACTTC. Translating gives CASGPGTPQETQYF. The whole variable domain, filled in from reference TRBV11-3 and TRBJ2-5, reads EAGVVQSPRYKIIEKKQPVAFWCNPISGHNTLYWYLQNLGQGPELLIRYENEEAVDDSQLPKDRFSAERLKGVDSTLKIQPAELGDSAVYLCASGPGTPQETQYFGPGTRLLVL.

Concerning this clonotype itself: Possible read error: a much larger clone is one base away. Because the CDR3 is missing its conserved closing phenylalanine or tryptophan, this is likely a read error. This CDR3 reads CASGFGVSGIPDTQYL. The CDR3 DNA sequence: TGTGCTAGTGGTTTTGGTGTGAGCGGGATCCCAGATACGCAGTATCTT. This chain joins TRBV12-5 and TRBJ2-3; 7 nucleotides match TRBD2. Germline assignment: CDR1 LGHNT and CDR2 FRNRAP. The CDR3 loop spans 16 amino acids. J gave up 4 bases and V 3 bases, and 10 bases lay outside the gene matches.

This clonotype was seen ten or more times. The chain couples TRBV4-1 to TRBJ2-7, with a possible D match to TRBD1 (6 bases). Germline CDR1 reads MGHRA; CDR2 reads YSYEKL. With 1 base removed from V and 0 bases from J, the gap between germline ends came to 22 bases. This CDR3 is 19 amino acids long. The CDR3 DNA is TGCGCCAGCAGCCAAGGCCCCGGGACAATGGGTTTAAGCTCCTACGAGCAGTACTTC. Amino acid sequence: CASSQGPGTMGLSSYEQYF.

This clonotype has ten or more counts. J is TRBJ1-1 and V is TRBV3-1; TRBD1 agrees at 7 bases. This CDR3 region has 15 residues. Germline V CDR1 and CDR2: LGHDT, YNNKEL (reference sequence). J gave up 6 bases and V 3 bases, and 10 bases lay outside the gene matches. CDR3 in amino acids: CASSQYLNRGAEAFF. DNA of the CDR3: TGTGCCAGCAGCCAGTACTTGAACAGGGGAGCTGAAGCTTTCTTT.

This clonotype was recorded once. Written as DNA, the CDR3 is TGCAGCGTTAAGGACAGGAGTAATCCTAACTATGGCTACACCTTC. Protein: CSVKDRSNPNYGYTF. V and J are TRBV29-1 and TRBJ1-2; 7 nucleotides match TRBD1. In germline, CDR1 is SQVTM, CDR2 ANQGSEA. This CDR3 region has 15 residues. With V trimmed by 5 bases and J by 0 bases, 9 bases remained unmatched.

This clonotype has a count of ten or more. The chain joins TRBV20-1 to TRBJ2-7; no firm D call. Germline V gene sequence: CDR1 DFQATT, CDR2 SNEGSKA (reference sequence). The length of the CDR3 is 12 residues. Trimming took off 2 bases at V and 7 bases at J, with 12 bases between the two ends. Here the CDR3 DNA reads TGCAGTGCTAGATTCGTCTTCAGGGAGCAGTACTTC. Translating it yields CSARFVFREQYF.

The chain is built from TRBV19 and TRBJ2-6; the D is unclear. This CDR3 region has 17 residues. Trimming pared 3 bases from V and 0 bases from J, leaving 12 bases between. The germline V gene encodes CDR1 LNHDA and CDR2 SQIVND (reference sequence). The CDR3: CASSIWLGVSGANVLTF. The CDR3 nucleotides read TGTGCCAGTAGTATTTGGTTGGGCGTCTCTGGGGCCAACGTCCTGACTTTC.

This clonotype was picked up many times. J is TRBJ2-7 and V is TRBV6-2 or TRBV6-3; TRBD2 agrees at 10 bases. CDR3 size: 17 residues. The germline V gene encodes CDR1 MNHEY and CDR2 SVGEGT. V lost 2 bases to trimming and J lost 7 bases; unmatched junction nucleotides: 14. As DNA, the CDR3 is TGTGCCAGCAGTTACGTTTCTAGCCTAGCGGGAGTGGGGGAGCAGTACTTC. It specifies CASSYVSSLAGVGEQYF.

The sample holds many counts of this clonotype. The chain employs TRBV5-1 and TRBJ2-1; D remains ambiguous. Trimming removed 0 bases at V and 3 bases at J, with 13 bases between. Germline V gene sequence: CDR1 SGHRS, CDR2 YFSETQ. The CDR3 sequence is 16 residues long. Written as DNA, the CDR3 is TGCGCCAGCAGCTTGGAGTCTAGTGGGTACTACAATGAGCAGTTCTTC. It is translated as CASSLESSGYYNEQFF.

This clonotype was seen many times. The J gene is TRBJ2-6, the V gene TRBV18; D not certain. V was pared by 1 base and J by 3 bases, with 4 bases between. This CDR3 is built from 14 residues. Germline CDR1 is KGHSH and CDR2 is LQKENI. CDR3 nucleotides: TGTGCCAGCTCACCACTGGGTGGGGCCAACGTCCTGACTTTC. It codes for CASSPLGGANVLTF.

A few counts support this clonotype. The chain joins TRBV10-2 to TRBJ2-6, with D unresolved. The CDR3 has 16 residues. The germline V gene encodes CDR1 WSHSY and CDR2 SAAADI. V was pared by 6 bases and J by 1 base, with 13 bases between. The CDR3 protein is CASSTPAGSGANVLTF. CDR3 in DNA: TGCGCCAGCAGCACCCCTGCCGGGTCTGGGGCCAACGTCCTGACTTTC.

This clonotype was seen ten or more times. This CDR3 is CASSSWTLTYEQYF. CDR3 coding DNA: TGTGCCAGCAGCTCGTGGACCCTGACCTACGAGCAGTACTTC. The chain carries TRBV7-8 and TRBJ2-7; D not certain. The germline CDR1 and CDR2 sequences are SGHVS and FQNEAQ. The CDR3 is 14 residues long. V was cut by 4 bases and J by 2 bases, with 12 bases left in between.

This clonotype was counted at least ten times. The rearrangement joins TRBV30 to TRBJ2-1; TRBD2 agrees at 7 bases. Looked up from germline, CDR1 is GTSNPN and CDR2 is SVGIG (reference sequence). The CDR3 is 14 residues long. V was pared by 1 base and J by 3 bases, with 3 bases of the junction left unmatched. CDR3 nucleotides: TGTGCCTGGAGTGCGAGCGGGAACTACAATGAGCAGTTCTTC. The encoded protein is CAWSASGNYNEQFF. The complete variable domain, with remaining parts taken from reference TRBV30 and TRBJ2-1, reads SQTIHQWPATLVQPVGSPLSLECTVEGTSNPNLYWYRQAAGRGLQLLFYSVGIGQISSEVPQNLSASRPQDRQFILSSKKLLLSDSGFYLCAWSASGNYNEQFFGPGTRLTVL.

This clonotype occurred many times. The genes are TRBV20-1 and TRBJ2-1; TRBD2 agrees at 14 bases. CDR3 size: 16 residues. Germline values: CDR1 DFQATT, CDR2 SNEGSKA (reference sequence). CDR3 sequence reads: CKLGTSGSSSYNEQFF. CDR3 coding DNA: TGCAAACTCGGGACTAGCGGGAGCAGCTCCTACAATGAGCAGTTCTTC.

The V and J genes are TRBV30 and TRBJ2-1, with D possibly TRBD2 on 6 matching bases. The V and J ends lost 5 bases and 5 bases respectively, with 7 bases between them. This CDR3 has 11 residues. Germline V gene lookup returns CDR1 GTSNPN and CDR2 SVGIG (reference sequence). CDR3: CAWGGDNEQFF. CDR3 sequence (DNA): TGTGCCTGGGGCGGGGACAATGAGCAGTTCTTC.

This clonotype was observed a few times. V is TRBV7-9 and J is TRBJ1-6; D is possibly TRBD1 (5 bases). There are 15 residues in the CDR3. The germline V and J ends were trimmed by 4 bases and 7 bases, with 14 bases remaining between them. Per the germline V gene, CDR1 is SEHNR and CDR2 is FQNEAQ (reference sequence). The CDR3 DNA follows: TGTGCCAGCAGCTCCCCCCGACAGTCGAATTCACCCCTCCACTTT. It encodes CASSSPRQSNSPLHF.